The next 27 T cell receptor beta chains were all read from a single sample in a study of multiple sclerosis patients with progressive multifocal leukoencephalopathy. Method: immunoSEQ multiplex PCR; TCRdb's copy keeps in-frame clones and lacks some. The table lists 25,000 to 35,000 clones, 88% of them singletons. Time point reported: before natalizumab initiation. The sequenced material came from PBMCs. Source of these receptors: a human donor with multiple sclerosis.

The CDR3 DNA follows: TGTGCCAGCAGCGCGTCGGGACTAGACACAGATACGCAGTATTTT. It is translated as CASSASGLDTDTQYF. The chain employs TRBV7-3 and TRBJ2-3; 8 nucleotides align to TRBD2. Losses at the gene ends were 5 bases for V and 2 bases for J; bases not matched to a gene: 6. The CDR3 has 15 residues. Per the germline V gene, CDR1 is SGHTA and CDR2 is FQGTGA. Using reference TRBV7-3 and TRBJ2-3 for the parts outside the CDR3, the full variable domain is GAGVSQTPSNKVTEKGKYVELRCDPISGHTALYWYRQSLGQGPEFLIYFQGTGAADDSGLPNDRFFAVRPEGSVSTLKIQRTERGDSAVYLCASSASGLDTDTQYFGPGTRLTVL.

The gene calls are TRBV5-6 and TRBJ1-4; D is unclear. The CDR3 spans 16 residues. Germline loops: CDR1 SGHDT, CDR2 YYEEEE. V shed 2 bases and J shed 0 bases, with 11 bases lying between them. The CDR3 reads CASSFRWGTTNEKLFF. CDR3 sequence (DNA): TGTGCCAGCAGCTTTAGGTGGGGAACAACTAATGAAAAACTGTTTTTT.

J is TRBJ1-1 and V is TRBV29-1; possible D gene TRBD1, 5 bases. Trimming stripped 2 bases from V and 12 bases from J, with 19 bases between. CDR1 is SQVTM and CDR2 is ANQGSEA in the germline V gene. This CDR3 has 13 amino acids. The DNA of the CDR3 is TGCAGCGTTGAAACCCAGTACAGGCCTAGGACTTTCTTT. Protein product: CSVETQYRPRTFF.

Notes on this clone: At the DNA level, this CDR3 is encoded by other sequences in the same sample as well. V is TRBV30 and J is TRBJ1-5; possibly TRBD1 for D (5 bases). Trimming left V 3 bases short and J 1 base short, with 7 bases between. The CDR3 is made up of 13 amino acids. Germline-derived CDR1 and CDR2 are GTSNPN and SVGIG (reference sequence). Here the CDR3 reads CAWSRDSNQPQHF. In DNA, the CDR3 is TGTGCCTGGAGCAGGGACAGCAATCAGCCCCAGCATTTT.

This clone has just a few counts. The CDR3 DNA reads as TGTGCCAGCATGATCAGACCTGGAGACACTGAAGCTTTCTTT. Translated, it gives CASMIRPGDTEAFF. The genes are TRBV2 and TRBJ1-1; D gene unclear. The V gene lost 7 bases and the J gene lost 3 bases, with 15 bases spanning the gap. The CDR3 is 14 amino acids. Germline V gene lookup returns CDR1 SNHLY and CDR2 FYNNEI.

This chain joins TRBV19 and TRBJ1-2, with 7 bases identical to TRBD1. The trim removed 3 bases at V and 8 bases at J, leaving 12 bases unmatched. CDR3 size: 15 residues. The germline V gene has CDR1 LNHDA and CDR2 SQIVND (reference sequence). The CDR3 DNA reads TGTGCCAGTAGTATCCCAGGGGACAGCCAGGGGGGCTACACCTTC. It translates to CASSIPGDSQGGYTF.

This sequence joins TRBV5-4 and TRBJ2-2, with 12 bases identical to TRBD2. Germline CDR1 is SGHNT and CDR2 is YYREEE (reference sequence). With 7 bases clipped from V and 4 bases from J, the junction kept 8 bases outside the gene matches. The CDR3 loop spans 16 amino acids. The CDR3 coding sequence is TGTGCCAGCCGGAATAGGACTAGCGGGGTCACCGGGGAGCTGTTTTTT. Its protein is CASRNRTSGVTGELFF.

V gene TRBV25-1 combines with J gene TRBJ1-3; no clear D gene. Trimming stripped 4 bases from V and 0 bases from J, with 10 bases between. The CDR3 length is 15 residues. Germline lookup yields CDR1 MGHDK and CDR2 SYGVNS. The CDR3 nucleotides are TGTGCCAGCAGTGCTCCAGCGTACTCTGGAAACACCATATATTTT. It specifies CASSAPAYSGNTIYF.

The V call is TRBV6-5, the J call TRBJ2-5; D is possibly TRBD1 (6 bases). Near its end, the DNA agrees better with TRBJ2-7, so the J call may be wrong. This CDR3 contains 14 residues. Germline-derived CDR1 and CDR2 are MNHEY and SVGAGI. The CDR3 nucleotides are TGTGCCAGCAACAGGGACGGAGAAACCTACGAGCAGTACTTC. Amino acids: CASNRDGETYEQYF.

The J gene is TRBJ1-1, the V gene TRBV16; unclear D gene. Germline V CDR1 and CDR2: KGHSY, FQNENV. The CDR3 totals 16 residues. Trimming took off 2 bases at V and 0 bases at J, with 13 bases between the two ends. The CDR3 DNA sequence: TGTGCCAGCAGCCAAGACTGGGCGAATTTGAACACTGAAGCTTTCTTT. This sequence encodes CASSQDWANLNTEAFF.

The rearrangement links TRBV5-6 to TRBJ2-7; 9 bases are shared with TRBD2. Germline lookup yields CDR1 SGHDT and CDR2 YYEEEE. The CDR3 sequence is 16 residues long. The junction had 10 bases not matched to a gene; V was cut back by 4 bases and J by 2 bases. Written as DNA, the CDR3 is TGTGCCAGCAGCCAACTGAGCGGGGGGAAAACCTACGAGCAGTACTTC. Protein: CASSQLSGGKTYEQYF.

The V and J genes are TRBV10-3 and TRBJ2-3; D unresolved. CDR3 length: 16 residues. CDR1 and CDR2 (germline): ENHRY, SYGVKD. The ends were cut back, 4 bases at V and 6 bases at J, with 20 bases in the middle. The CDR3 sequence: CAISALKSSRRDTQYF. CDR3 nucleotide sequence: TGTGCCATCAGTGCCCTAAAAAGCTCCCGTAGGGATACGCAGTATTTT.

V gene TRBV7-3 combines with J gene TRBJ2-2, with D unresolved. The V gene's germline CDR1 is SGHTA and CDR2 FQGTGA. V was pared by 5 bases and J by 0 bases, with 4 bases between. CDR3 length: 13 residues. The CDR3: CASSPTNTGELFF. The CDR3 DNA reads TGTGCCAGCAGCCCAACGAACACCGGGGAGCTGTTTTTT.

The chain has TRBV6-1 and TRBJ1-2; 8 nucleotides line up with TRBD1. V lost 4 bases, J lost 8 bases, and 6 bases stayed unmatched. Germline V gives CDR1 MNHNS, CDR2 SASEGT. This CDR3 spans 13 amino acids. Written as DNA, the CDR3 is TGTGCCAGCAGTGTTGGACAGGGAGACGGCTACACCTTC. It encodes CASSVGQGDGYTF.

The chain uses TRBV5-1 and TRBJ2-5; TRBD2 matches 9 bases. From germline, CDR1 is SGHRS and CDR2 YFSETQ. The CDR3 runs to 13 residues. Unmatched junction bases numbered 2, after V lost 4 bases and J lost 4 bases. CDR3 sequence: CASSVSGGETQYF. CDR3 DNA: TGCGCCAGCAGCGTTAGCGGGGGAGAGACCCAGTACTTC.

V is TRBV19 and J is TRBJ2-5; D may match TRBD1 or TRBD2 (6 bases each). V was pared by 3 bases and J by 5 bases, with 16 bases between. This CDR3 comprises 15 residues. The germline V gene encodes CDR1 LNHDA and CDR2 SQIVND (reference sequence). The CDR3 nucleotides are TGTGCCAGTAGTATGTCGAGGGGGGCCGGGGAGACCCAGTACTTC. Protein sequence: CASSMSRGAGETQYF.

J is TRBJ1-5 and V is TRBV29-1; maybe TRBD1 (5 bases). In germline, CDR1 is SQVTM, CDR2 ANQGSEA. Trimming shortened V by 7 bases and J by 0 bases, and 10 bases separated the two germline ends. The CDR3 has 13 amino acids. The CDR3 DNA reads TGCAGCGCCCGGGGGGGTAGCAATCAGCCCCAGCATTTT. This codes for CSARGGSNQPQHF.

The chain has TRBV7-2 and TRBJ1-1; TRBD1 is a possible D gene (5 bases). Germline V CDR1 and CDR2: SGHTA, FQGNSA. V was shortened by 6 bases and J by 7 bases, with 9 bases between the two germline ends. The CDR3 is made up of 11 amino acids. CDR3 DNA: TGTGCCAGCAGGGGAAGGGGTGAAGCTTTCTTT. Protein sequence: CASRGRGEAFF. Combining the CDR3 with reference TRBV7-2 and TRBJ1-1 gives the whole variable domain GAGVSQSPSNKVTEKGKDVELRCDPISGHTALYWYRQSLGQGLEFLIYFQGNSAPDKSGLPSDRFSAERTGGSVSTLTIQRTQQEDSAVYLCASRGRGEAFFGQGTRLTVV.

The chain links TRBV15 to TRBJ1-5, with a tentative D call TRBD1 (6 bases). The CDR3 spans 15 residues. Germline lookup yields CDR1 LNHNV and CDR2 YYDKDF (reference sequence). V lost 1 base and J lost 4, with 11 bases in between. The CDR3 protein is CATSRGGQKNQPQHF. The CDR3 DNA sequence: TGTGCCACCAGCAGAGGGGGGCAGAAGAATCAGCCCCAGCATTTT.

CDR3 sequence (DNA): TGTGCCAGCAGCTTAAACCCCTCAGGGGTTGGGGAAAAACTGTTTTTT. Amino acids: CASSLNPSGVGEKLFF. This chain links TRBV7-8 with TRBJ1-4, with D possibly matching TRBD1 (6 bases). In germline, CDR1 is SGHVS, CDR2 FQNEAQ. V lost 2 bases, J lost 8 bases, and 18 bases lay in between. The CDR3 is 16 amino acids.

The chain is built from TRBV30 and TRBJ1-6, with TRBD1 as a possible D gene (6 bases). The germline V gene encodes CDR1 GTSNPN and CDR2 SVGIG (reference sequence). Trimming took 2 bases from V and 8 from J, leaving 16 bases between them. The CDR3 totals 15 residues. CDR3 protein: CAWSIRRQVYSPLHF. CDR3 nucleotide sequence: TGTGCCTGGAGTATAAGGAGACAGGTTTATTCACCCCTCCACTTT.

This clone was seen only once. The gene calls are TRBV7-9 and TRBJ1-2; TRBD1 matches 9 bases. The V gene's germline CDR1 is SEHNR and CDR2 FQNEAQ (reference sequence). This CDR3 contains 15 residues. Germline trimming cut 5 bases from V and 8 bases from J; bases unmatched to any gene: 12. CDR3 in amino acids: CASSPLLGQGRGYTF. CDR3 coding DNA: TGTGCCAGCAGCCCCCTTTTGGGACAGGGTAGAGGCTACACCTTC.

Notes on this clone: Germline and junction disagree at one end, which may indicate a read error. Other DNA variants within this sample encode the same CDR3. V is TRBV28 and J is TRBJ1-1, with D possibly TRBD1 on 6 matching bases. Germline CDR1 MDHEN, CDR2 SYDVKM. This CDR3 has 16 residues. CDR3 sequence: CASSLYTGTKGVPAFF. Written as DNA, the CDR3 is TGTGCTAGCAGTCTCTACACCGGGACAAAAGGGGTCCCAGCTTTCTTT.

This clone appeared a few times. The chain employs TRBV5-6 and TRBJ1-2; 9 positions match TRBD1. There are 14 residues in the CDR3. V trimming: 0 bases; J trimming: 4 bases; junction bases outside the gene matches: 1. Germline CDR1 and CDR2: SGHDT and YYEEEE. The CDR3 bases are TGTGCCAGCAGCTTGGGACAGGGGGGCTATGGCTACACCTTC. Residues: CASSLGQGGYGYTF. The full variable domain, completed using reference TRBV5-6 and TRBJ1-2, is DAGVTQSPTHLIKTRGQQVTLRCSPKSGHDTVSWYQQALGQGPQFIFQYYEEEERQRGNFPDRFSGHQFPNYSSELNVNALLLGDSALYLCASSLGQGGYGYTFGSGTRLTVV.

V is TRBV25-1 and J is TRBJ1-3; tentatively, D is TRBD1 (5 bases). Trimming cost V 1 base and J 2 bases, with 9 bases left between them. CDR3 size: 15 residues. In germline, CDR1 is MGHDK, CDR2 SYGVNS. The CDR3 reads CASSELAGTGNTIYF. The CDR3 DNA is TGTGCCAGCAGTGAATTGGCAGGGACTGGAAACACCATATATTTT.

The chain couples TRBV25-1 to TRBJ1-1; 7 bases agree with TRBD1. V shed 4 bases and J 1 base; nucleotides not matched to a gene: 9. CDR1 is MGHDK, CDR2 SYGVNS, per germline. This CDR3 spans 16 amino acids. DNA for the CDR3: TGTGCCAGCAGTGGAAAGGGGGCACTGTCGAACACTGAAGCTTTCTTT. As protein: CASSGKGALSNTEAFF.

This chain joins TRBV9 and TRBJ1-2; possibly TRBD1 for D (6 bases). The CDR3 runs 16 residues. The germline V gene encodes CDR1 SGDLS and CDR2 YYNGEE. V was pared by 0 bases and J by 2 bases, with 14 bases between. The CDR3 sequence: CASSVGVAGVNYGYTF. CDR3 bases: TGTGCCAGCAGCGTAGGGGTAGCAGGGGTAAACTATGGCTACACCTTC. The variable domain in full, with the rest retrieved from reference TRBV9 and TRBJ1-2, is DSGVTQTPKHLITATGQRVTLRCSPRSGDLSVYWYQQSLDQGLQFLIQYYNGEERAKGNILERFSAQQFPDLHSELNLSSLELGDSALYFCASSVGVAGVNYGYTFGSGTRLTVV.